In this sample, the clone carrying this T cell receptor beta chain turned up many times. Naive CD8 T cells, phenotype CD8+CD4-CCR7+CD45RA+, were sorted. One entry per CDR3 protein results from TCRdb running MiXCR on the PCR reads. Of about 68,000 distinct CDR3 sequences detected, less than 20% appear once; the ten largest clones hold over 1.3%. The data stem from a study of molecular identifiers for immune sequencing clone quantification. Germline V gene data show CDR1 as MNHNY and CDR2 as SVGAGI (reference sequence). V lost 0 bases, J lost 7 bases, and 15 bases lay in between. This CDR3 contains 15 residues.

The sample was naive CD8+ T cells from blood, with Jurkat cell RNA spiked in. Subset reported: FACS-sorted CD8+CD4-CCR7+CD45RA+ naive T cells. This clonotype was obtained from a human donor in good health. Some libraries in this study had Jurkat cell RNA spiked in. J is TRBJ1-2 and V is TRBV6-6; no definite D call. The CDR3 DNA follows: TGTGCCAGCAGTTACTCGAAACGGTCCCCTATTGGCTACACCTTC. This codes for CASSYSKRSPIGYTF.